These 19 T cell receptor beta chains were all obtained from the same sample, sequenced in a study of OX40 agonist ivuxolimab in advanced cancers. The repertoire was sequenced with immunoSEQ multiplex PCR; TCRdb's copy has only in-frame clones and lacks some. The sample has about 83,000 clones; approximately 84% are singletons. The sequences come from CD4+ or CD8+ T cells sorted from blood, collected in a trial of the OX40 agonist ivuxolimab. The source of these receptors is an adult with an advanced solid tumor such as melanoma, head and neck, liver or kidney cancer.

V usage is TRBV5-1 and J usage is TRBJ1-1; 7 bases are shared with TRBD1. CDR3 size: 16 residues. The V gene's germline CDR1 is SGHRS and CDR2 YFSETQ. Germline trimming cut 4 bases from V and 2 bases from J; bases unmatched to any gene: 11. The CDR3 coding sequence is TGCGCCAGCAGCCTTGAGCCGACAGGGACCAACACTGAAGCTTTCTTT. Its translation is CASSLEPTGTNTEAFF.

This chain uses TRBV6-5 with TRBJ2-7; D unresolved. The CDR3 covers 13 residues. V gave up 2 bases and J gave up 4 bases, with 9 bases separating them. Germline V gives CDR1 MNHEY, CDR2 SVGAGI. The CDR3 DNA reads TGTGCCAGCAGTTACGCAGTCGAGTACGAGCAGTACTTC. It is translated as CASSYAVEYEQYF.

This chain connects TRBV5-4 to TRBJ1-1; no reliable D call. The CDR3 contains 14 residues. CDR1 SGHNT and CDR2 YYREEE come from the germline V gene (reference sequence). Trimming shortened V by 3 bases and J by 5 bases, and 14 bases separated the two germline ends. This CDR3 reads CASSYFSGTTEAFF. The CDR3 nucleotides are TGTGCCAGCAGCTATTTTTCGGGTACGACTGAAGCTTTCTTT. The full variable domain, its missing parts supplied by reference TRBV5-4 and TRBJ1-1, is ETGVTQSPTHLIKTRGQQVTLRCSSQSGHNTVSWYQQALGQGPQFIFQYYREEENGRGNFPPRFSGLQFPNYSSELNVNALELDDSALYLCASSYFSGTTEAFFGQGTRLTVV.

This clone occurred a few times. This chain connects TRBV5-1 to TRBJ1-6; no firm D call. V lost 0 bases, J lost 2 bases, and 9 bases lay in between. The CDR3 contains 16 residues. Looked up from germline, CDR1 is SGHRS and CDR2 is YFSETQ. DNA of the CDR3: TGCGCCAGCAGCTTGGGTTCCCTTGCCTATAATTCACCCCTCCACTTT. This translates into CASSLGSLAYNSPLHF.

The rearrangement links TRBV18 to TRBJ1-4, with TRBD1 as a possible D gene (5 bases). Germline CDR1 is KGHSH and CDR2 is LQKENI. With 4 bases removed from V and 0 bases from J, the gap between germline ends came to 9 bases. This CDR3 has 15 amino acids. The CDR3 loop is CASSRQGATNEKLFF. The CDR3 DNA is TGTGCCAGCTCACGGCAGGGCGCAACTAATGAAAAACTGTTTTTT.

The V and J genes are TRBV11-2 and TRBJ1-1; D is ambiguous. The germline V and J ends were trimmed by 3 bases and 1 base, with 9 bases remaining between them. The germline CDR1 and CDR2 sequences are SGHAT and FQNNGV. The CDR3 extends over 14 amino acids. CDR3 DNA: TGTGCCAGCAGCTTTGGCGCAGAGAACACTGAAGCTTTCTTT. As protein: CASSFGAENTEAFF.

The rearrangement uses TRBV5-1 and TRBJ2-3; possibly TRBD1 for D (5 bases). Per germline, CDR1 SGHRS and CDR2 YFSETQ. Trimming cost V 5 bases and J 6 bases, with 10 bases left between them. The CDR3 consists of 12 residues. The CDR3 bases are TGCGCCAGCAGTTCCTCAGGGGATACGCAGTATTTT. Protein sequence: CASSSSGDTQYF.

The chain joins TRBV27 to TRBJ2-1; 7 nucleotides align to TRBD2. The germline V gene has CDR1 MNHEY and CDR2 SMNVEV (reference sequence). V lost 5 bases, J lost 6 bases, and 10 bases stayed unmatched. The CDR3 contains 15 residues. Here the CDR3 DNA reads TGTGCCAGCAGTCACCTCTTGGGGGGGGGCAATGAGCAGTTCTTC. This gives the protein CASSHLLGGGNEQFF.

The V and J genes are TRBV29-1 and TRBJ2-5; D tentatively reads TRBD1 or TRBD2 (6 bases each). Germline CDR1 and CDR2: SQVTM and ANQGSEA. The CDR3 contains 16 residues. Deletions cut 0 bases from V and 7 bases from J, with 21 bases between. CDR3 nucleotide sequence: TGCAGCGTTGAAGATTGGCAACCGGGGGCCAAGGGGACCCAGTACTTC. Its translation: CSVEDWQPGAKGTQYF. Complete variable domain (other parts from reference TRBV29-1 and TRBJ2-5): SAVISQKPSRDICQRGTSLTIQCQVDSQVTMMFWYRQQPGQSLTLIATANQGSEATYESGFVIDKFPISRPNLTFSTLTVSNMSPEDSSIYLCSVEDWQPGAKGTQYFGPGTRLLVL.

This clone appeared once. DNA for the CDR3: TGTGCCAGCTCACCCGGGACAGGGGCTTATGGCTACACCTTC. Translating gives CASSPGTGAYGYTF. This chain links TRBV18 with TRBJ1-2; 10 bases align to TRBD1. The CDR3 totals 14 residues. The junction had 3 bases not matched to a gene; V was cut back by 3 bases and J by 5 bases. Looked up from germline, CDR1 is KGHSH and CDR2 is LQKENI.

V gene TRBV7-9 combines with J gene TRBJ2-5; TRBD1 agrees at 7 bases. J was trimmed by 7 bases and V by 5 bases; bases with no gene match: 1. The CDR3 is made up of 11 amino acids. The germline V gene has CDR1 SEHNR and CDR2 FQNEAQ (reference sequence). The CDR3 DNA reads TGTGCCAGCAGCCCAGGGGGGACCCAGTACTTC. This codes for CASSPGGTQYF.

The chain couples TRBV9 to TRBJ2-6; D unresolved. The ends were cut back, 4 bases at V and 1 base at J, with 6 bases in the middle. CDR3 length equals 14 residues. The V gene's germline CDR1 is SGDLS and CDR2 YYNGEE. DNA of the CDR3: TGTGCCAGCAGCCCTTATTCTGGGGCCAACGTCCTGACTTTC. Its protein is CASSPYSGANVLTF.

This clone was counted only a few times. The rearrangement uses TRBV30 and TRBJ1-2; possibly TRBD1 for D (5 bases). Trimming left V 1 base short and J 5 bases short, with 8 bases between. Germline CDR1 and CDR2: GTSNPN and SVGIG (reference sequence). The CDR3 covers 12 residues. In DNA form, the CDR3 reads TGTGCCTGGAGTGACCAGGGTTATGGCTACACCTTC. Translated: CAWSDQGYGYTF.

J is TRBJ2-7 and V is TRBV7-2; D not certain. V dropped 1 base and J dropped 2 bases, with 12 bases sitting between them. CDR3 length: 15 amino acids. The V gene's germline CDR1 is SGHTA and CDR2 FQGNSA. The CDR3 region has the DNA TGTGCCAGCAGCTTAGGGTCAACTGCCACCTACGAGCAGTACTTC. Residues: CASSLGSTATYEQYF.

The chain uses TRBV5-1 and TRBJ2-5; 7 bases match TRBD2. Germline values: CDR1 SGHRS, CDR2 YFSETQ. The ends lost 0 bases at V and 4 bases at J; junction bases unmatched: 6. This CDR3 region has 15 residues. CDR3: CASSLAGGRRETQYF. In DNA form, the CDR3 reads TGCGCCAGCAGCTTGGCGGGGGGTAGACGAGAGACCCAGTACTTC.

V usage is TRBV19 and J usage is TRBJ2-3, with D maybe TRBD2 (6 bases). Looked up from germline, CDR1 is LNHDA and CDR2 is SQIVND (reference sequence). The CDR3 is 15 amino acids. V was cut by 5 bases and J by 4 bases, with 16 bases left in between. CDR3 region: CASSPTMRRADTQYF. CDR3 coding DNA: TGTGCCAGTAGTCCCACCATGCGGAGGGCAGATACGCAGTATTTT.

This sequence joins TRBV30 and TRBJ1-1; D not certain. Trimming pared 5 bases from V and 0 bases from J, leaving 7 bases between. The length of the CDR3 is 12 residues. Germline V CDR1 and CDR2: GTSNPN, SVGIG (reference sequence). CDR3 protein: CAWRDMNTEAFF. The CDR3 DNA reads TGTGCCTGGCGTGATATGAACACTGAAGCTTTCTTT.

J is TRBJ2-5 and V is TRBV2; weak D call: TRBD1 (6 bases). V lost 6 bases and J lost 4, with 12 bases in between. Germline-derived CDR1 and CDR2 are SNHLY and FYNNEI. This CDR3 has 13 amino acids. CDR3 loop: CASRTGLRETQYF. CDR3 sequence (DNA): TGTGCCAGCAGAACAGGGTTACGAGAGACCCAGTACTTC.

This rearrangement joins TRBV30 to TRBJ1-5; weak D call: TRBD1 (5 bases). Germline lookup yields CDR1 GTSNPN and CDR2 SVGIG (reference sequence). The CDR3 contains 13 residues. The V gene lost 1 base and the J gene lost 5 bases, with 9 bases spanning the gap. The chain's CDR3 is CAWSGGVDQPQHF. CDR3 coding DNA: TGTGCCTGGAGTGGGGGGGTGGATCAGCCCCAGCATTTT.